The 22 T cell receptor beta chains listed next were all sequenced from one sample in a study of read filtering for tumor transcriptome and immune sequencing. From around 0.4 ug of RNA, a library with molecular barcoded alpha/delta and beta/gamma adaptors was made. TCRdb re-derived calls from the reads in MiXCR, one entry per CDR3 protein. The table shows roughly 59,000 distinct CDR3 sequences, with roughly a fifth occurring only once. Sequenced material: a population of CD138-negative cells sorted from bone marrow. The source is a donor aged 40 or older with multiple myeloma.

This clonotype was seen repeatedly, ten times or more. The rearrangement links TRBV20-1 to TRBJ1-5, with 11 bases identical to TRBD1. Germline V gives CDR1 DFQATT, CDR2 SNEGSKA (reference sequence). The ends lost 5 bases at V and 5 bases at J; junction bases unmatched: 8. CDR3 length equals 15 residues. The CDR3 DNA reads as TGCAGTGCTGGCGGGGGACAGGGGGGGTATCAGCCCCAGCATTTT. It is translated as CSAGGGQGGYQPQHF.

In its sample, this clonotype was seen many times. The chain carries TRBV20-1 and TRBJ2-5; 7 positions match TRBD1. This CDR3 has 14 residues. Germline V gene sequence: CDR1 DFQATT, CDR2 SNEGSKA (reference sequence). With V trimmed by 1 base and J by 1 base, 3 bases remained unmatched. Written as DNA, the CDR3 is TGCAGTGCTAGAGGGCCAGGGGGCCAAGAGACCCAGTACTTC. This gives the protein CSARGPGGQETQYF.

This clonotype was picked up many times. The chain is built from TRBV28 and TRBJ2-2; tentative D call: TRBD2 (7 bases). Germline lookup yields CDR1 MDHEN and CDR2 SYDVKM. Trimming pared 10 bases from V and 6 bases from J, leaving 21 bases between. The CDR3 length is 15 residues. The CDR3 loop reads CATEGGSVWAGELFF. CDR3 bases: TGTGCCACAGAGGGGGGGTCTGTTTGGGCCGGGGAGCTGTTTTTT.

The V call is TRBV6-1, the J call TRBJ1-5; maybe TRBD1 (5 bases). Germline values: CDR1 MNHNS, CDR2 SASEGT. The CDR3 runs 16 residues. Trimming took 1 base from V and 0 from J, leaving 10 bases between them. The CDR3 reads CASSEVRGYSNQPQHF. CDR3 sequence (DNA): TGTGCCAGCAGTGAAGTGAGGGGTTATAGCAATCAGCCCCAGCATTTT.

This clonotype was detected ten times or more. This chain connects TRBV2 to TRBJ2-3, with D maybe TRBD1 (6 bases). Germline CDR1 SNHLY, CDR2 FYNNEI. V lost 6 bases and J 1 base, leaving 11 bases between the germline ends. The CDR3 runs 14 residues. CDR3 protein: CASRPGVRTDTQYF. In nucleotides, the CDR3 is TGTGCCAGCAGACCAGGGGTTCGCACAGATACGCAGTATTTT.

This clonotype was seen ten or more times. This chain links TRBV7-2 with TRBJ1-1; D gene uncertain. Germline CDR1 reads SGHTA; CDR2 reads FQGNSA. The CDR3 contains 16 residues. Between the trimmed V and J ends, which lost 5 bases and 1 base, there was a span of 17 bases. The CDR3 is CASSMGRRSKNTEAFF. CDR3 DNA sequence: TGTGCCAGCAGCATGGGTAGACGGTCGAAGAACACTGAAGCTTTCTTT. The entire variable domain, with the rest obtained from reference TRBV7-2 and TRBJ1-1, is as follows: GAGVSQSPSNKVTEKGKDVELRCDPISGHTALYWYRQSLGQGLEFLIYFQGNSAPDKSGLPSDRFSAERTGGSVSTLTIQRTQQEDSAVYLCASSMGRRSKNTEAFFGQGTRLTVV.

This clonotype was counted at least ten times. This chain connects TRBV6-6 to TRBJ1-5; D not resolved. V lost 11 bases, J lost 10 bases, and 18 bases lay in between. The CDR3 sequence is 12 residues long. CDR1 is MNHNY, CDR2 SVGAGI, per germline (reference sequence). The CDR3 protein is CAAGTSTYPQHF. The CDR3 DNA follows: TGTGCCGCTGGAACCTCTACCTATCCCCAGCATTTT.

This clonotype appeared many times. The chain links TRBV20-1 to TRBJ1-4; D gene uncertain. V lost 3 bases to trimming and J lost 8 bases, with 16 bases between them. The CDR3 consists of 14 residues. Germline loops: CDR1 DFQATT, CDR2 SNEGSKA (reference sequence). CDR3 DNA sequence: TGCAGTGCTAGTCGTCAGGCGCGGCAGGAAAAACTGTTTTTT. Residues: CSASRQARQEKLFF.

Comment on this clonotype: At one end the junction does not follow the germline gene, possibly because of a read error. This chain links TRBV20-1 with TRBJ2-1, with D possibly being TRBD2 (5 bases). This CDR3 is built from 11 residues. Germline V gene data show CDR1 as DFQATT and CDR2 as SNEGSKA (reference sequence). In nucleotides, the CDR3 is TGCAGTACTAGAGATTCATATGAGCAGTTCTTC. Protein product: CSTRDSYEQFF.

Details on this clonotype: With a far larger clone one base away, a read error is the likely cause. This sequence joins TRBV5-1 and TRBJ2-1, with D perhaps matching TRBD1 or TRBD2 (5 bases each). Germline V gives CDR1 SGHRS, CDR2 YFSETQ. The CDR3 has 12 residues. The CDR3 reads CASSRGPPEQFF. In DNA form, the CDR3 reads TGTGCCAGCAGCCGGGGCCCACCAGAGCAGTTCTTC.

The sample holds many counts of this clonotype. V gene TRBV10-3 combines with J gene TRBJ1-2; 12 nucleotides match TRBD1. CDR1 ENHRY and CDR2 SYGVKD come from the germline V gene. This CDR3 spans 14 amino acids. After removal of 6 bases from V and 3 bases from J, the junction contained 2 bases not matched to a gene. The CDR3 DNA reads as TGTGCCATCAGGGGGACAGGGGGCGACTATGGCTACACCTTC. It translates to CAIRGTGGDYGYTF.

In this sample, this clonotype turned up a few times. This may stem from a read error, because a much larger clone lies one nucleotide away. The conserved phenylalanine or tryptophan is not found at the CDR3 terminus, so this likely reflects a read error. This CDR3 is CASSIQTEQFL. DNA for the CDR3: TGTGCCAGTAGTATCCAAACTGAGCAGTTCTTA. This chain connects TRBV19 to TRBJ2-1; the D is unclear. Germline lookup yields CDR1 LNHDA and CDR2 SQIVND (reference sequence). Between the trimmed V and J ends, which lost 3 bases and 9 bases, there was a span of 6 bases. This CDR3 has 11 residues.

This clonotype was counted ten times or more. CDR3 sequence: CSAPTGPQNSYEQYF. CDR3 DNA: TGCAGTGCTCCGACAGGCCCGCAGAACTCCTACGAGCAGTACTTC. V is TRBV20-1 and J is TRBJ2-7; maybe TRBD1 (6 bases). This CDR3 is built from 15 residues. Germline V gene data show CDR1 as DFQATT and CDR2 as SNEGSKA (reference sequence). V was pared by 5 bases and J by 0 bases, with 17 bases between.

The J gene is TRBJ2-1, the V gene TRBV21-1; TRBD1, the D gene given by the table, was not confirmed from the DNA. TRBV21-1 represents a pseudogene. The CDR3 runs 14 residues. The CDR3 DNA reads as TGTGCCAGCAGCCGCCGACAGGGGGCATGTGAGCAGTTCTTC. It translates to CASSRRQGACEQFF.

The table lists this clonotype with many counts. The rearrangement uses TRBV12-3 or TRBV12-4 and TRBJ2-1; tentative D call: TRBD1 (6 bases). Between the trimmed V and J ends, which lost 3 bases and 1 base, there was a span of 10 bases. The CDR3 totals 15 residues. CDR3 DNA sequence: TGTGCCAGCAGTTTTACCGGGACATCCTACAATGAGCAGTTCTTC. Its protein is CASSFTGTSYNEQFF.

As to this clonotype: Being one base from a much bigger clone, this may be a read error. The DNA of the CDR3 is TGTGCCAGCAGCCGACGGACTGGCGGGAGTCCCGGGGAGCTGTTTTTT. This translates into CASSRRTGGSPGELFF. This sequence joins TRBV3-1 and TRBJ2-2, with 7 positions matching TRBD2. The ends lost 4 bases at V and 6 bases at J; junction bases unmatched: 11. CDR1 is LGHDT and CDR2 is YNNKEL in the germline V gene (reference sequence). There are 16 residues in the CDR3.

This clonotype occurred a few times. With a much larger clone just one base away, this may be a read error. The gene calls are TRBV7-2 and TRBJ2-3; 13 positions agree with TRBD2. Germline CDR1 and CDR2: SGHTA and FQGNSA. This CDR3 comprises 15 residues. V was clipped by 5 bases and J by 4 bases; unmatched bases: 3. CDR3 loop: CASSTGLAGSDTQYF. CDR3 in DNA: TGTGCCAGCAGCACGGGACTAGCGGGGTCAGATACGCAGTATTTT.

This clonotype was detected ten times or more. The V gene is TRBV28, the J gene TRBJ1-5; D remains unclear. V was trimmed by 1 base and J by 4 bases, leaving 11 bases between them. The CDR3 loop spans 15 amino acids. CDR1 and CDR2 (germline): MDHEN, SYDVKM. The CDR3 nucleotides read TGTGCCAGCAGTTTATCTGGGTCGTATAATCAGCCCCAGCATTTT. Its translation: CASSLSGSYNQPQHF.

This clonotype has ten or more counts. V usage is TRBV20-1 and J usage is TRBJ2-6; D perhaps matches TRBD1 (6 bases). Germline V gene lookup returns CDR1 DFQATT and CDR2 SNEGSKA (reference sequence). V gave up 6 bases and J gave up 4 bases, with 10 bases separating them. This CDR3 is built from 13 residues. CDR3 bases: TGCAGTGCGAACAGGGCCGGGGCCAACGTCCTGACTTTC. This translates into CSANRAGANVLTF.

Notes on this clonotype: One end of the junction does not line up with germline, which may come from a read error. The rearrangement links TRBV20-1 to TRBJ2-5; 9 nucleotides match TRBD1. The CDR3 extends over 13 amino acids. The germline CDR1 and CDR2 sequences are DFQATT and SNEGSKA (reference sequence). The CDR3 protein is CSASHRGQETHYF. In DNA, the CDR3 is TGCAGTGCTAGTCACAGGGGGCAAGAGACCCACTACTTC.

On this clonotype: In this CDR3 the conserved last residue, phenylalanine or tryptophan, is missing, so a read error is likely. The chain combines TRBV5-1 with TRBJ1-1; maybe TRBD1 (6 bases). The CDR3 spans 17 residues. From germline, CDR1 is SGHRS and CDR2 YFSETQ. Here the CDR3 DNA reads TGCGCCAGTAGCTTGACCCAACAGGGCCTGGGGAACACTGAAGCTTTCATT. This gives the protein CASSLTQQGLGNTEAFI.

This clonotype showed up many times. V gene TRBV3-1 combines with J gene TRBJ2-7; 9 nucleotides match TRBD2. J gave up 2 bases and V 4 bases, and 6 bases lay outside the gene matches. Germline V gives CDR1 LGHDT, CDR2 YNNKEL (reference sequence). The CDR3 covers 15 residues. This CDR3 is CASSLLAGAPYEQYF. CDR3 coding DNA: TGTGCCAGCAGCCTTTTAGCGGGAGCCCCCTACGAGCAGTACTTC.